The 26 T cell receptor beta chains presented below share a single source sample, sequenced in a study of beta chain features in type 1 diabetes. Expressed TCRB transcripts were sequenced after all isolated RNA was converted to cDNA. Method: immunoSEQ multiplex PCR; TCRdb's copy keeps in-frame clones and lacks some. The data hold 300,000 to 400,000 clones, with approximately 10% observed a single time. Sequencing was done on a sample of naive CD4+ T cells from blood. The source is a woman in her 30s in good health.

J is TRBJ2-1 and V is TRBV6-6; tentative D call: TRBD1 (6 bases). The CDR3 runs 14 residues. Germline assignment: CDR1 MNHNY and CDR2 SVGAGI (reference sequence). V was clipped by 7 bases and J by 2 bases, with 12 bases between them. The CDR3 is CASTQGPPYNEQFF. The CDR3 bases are TGTGCCAGCACACAGGGTCCACCCTACAATGAGCAGTTCTTC.

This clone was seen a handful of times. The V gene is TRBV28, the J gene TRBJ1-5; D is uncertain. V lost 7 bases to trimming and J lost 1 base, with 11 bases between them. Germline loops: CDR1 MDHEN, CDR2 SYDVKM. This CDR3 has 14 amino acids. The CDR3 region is CASTLDISNQPQHF. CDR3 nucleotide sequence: TGTGCCAGCACTCTCGACATCAGCAATCAGCCCCAGCATTTT.

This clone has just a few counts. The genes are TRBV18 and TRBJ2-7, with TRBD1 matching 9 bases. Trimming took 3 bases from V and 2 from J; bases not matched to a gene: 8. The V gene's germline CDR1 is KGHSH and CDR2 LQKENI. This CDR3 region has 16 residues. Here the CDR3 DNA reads TGTGCCAGCTCACCGTTCGGGACAGGGATCGCCTACGAGCAGTACTTC. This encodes CASSPFGTGIAYEQYF.

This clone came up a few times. In DNA, the CDR3 is TGTGCCAGCAGCCCAGACCCCGGGACTAGCAATGAGCAGTTCTTC. Translation: CASSPDPGTSNEQFF. This sequence joins TRBV11-2 and TRBJ2-1; 8 bases agree with TRBD2. Per germline, CDR1 SGHAT and CDR2 FQNNGV. The CDR3 contains 15 residues. J lost 6 bases, V lost 5 bases, and 9 bases had no gene match. Full variable domain (rest looked up from reference TRBV11-2 and TRBJ2-1): EAGVAQSPRYKIIEKRQSVAFWCNPISGHATLYWYQQILGQGPKLLIQFQNNGVVDDSQLPKDRFSAERLKGVDSTLKIQPAKLEDSAVYLCASSPDPGTSNEQFFGPGTRLTVL.

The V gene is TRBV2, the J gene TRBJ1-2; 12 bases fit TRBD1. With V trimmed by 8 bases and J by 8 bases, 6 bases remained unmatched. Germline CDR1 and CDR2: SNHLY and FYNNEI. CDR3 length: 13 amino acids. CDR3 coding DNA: TGTGCCAGCGGGGACAGGGGGCTGGGAGGCTACACCTTC. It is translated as CASGDRGLGGYTF.

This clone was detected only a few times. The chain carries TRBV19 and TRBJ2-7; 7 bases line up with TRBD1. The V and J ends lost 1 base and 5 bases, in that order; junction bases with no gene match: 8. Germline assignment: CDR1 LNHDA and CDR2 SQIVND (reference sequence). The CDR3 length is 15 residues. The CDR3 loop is CASSIGRQGVDEQYF. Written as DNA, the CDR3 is TGTGCCAGTAGTATAGGACGACAGGGAGTTGACGAGCAGTACTTC.

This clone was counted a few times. CDR3 sequence: CASSPISRGATYEQYF. The DNA for the CDR3 is TGTGCCAGCTCACCAATCAGTAGGGGCGCTACCTACGAGCAGTACTTC. The chain employs TRBV18 and TRBJ2-7; a weak D match, TRBD1 (5 bases). Looked up from germline, CDR1 is KGHSH and CDR2 is LQKENI. This CDR3 is 16 amino acids long. Trimming removed 2 bases from V and 2 bases from J, with 16 bases in between.

CDR3 DNA sequence: TGTGCCAGCAGCTTGTCTGGAGGGACAGTGGCGGGGGAGCAGTACTTC. Its translation: CASSLSGGTVAGEQYF. V usage is TRBV7-2 and J usage is TRBJ2-7; maybe TRBD1 (7 bases). The CDR3 totals 16 residues. Germline V gives CDR1 SGHTA, CDR2 FQGNSA. Trimming pared 3 bases from V and 7 bases from J, leaving 22 bases between. Full variable domain (rest looked up from reference TRBV7-2 and TRBJ2-7): GAGVSQSPSNKVTEKGKDVELRCDPISGHTALYWYRQSLGQGLEFLIYFQGNSAPDKSGLPSDRFSAERTGGSVSTLTIQRTQQEDSAVYLCASSLSGGTVAGEQYFGPGTRLTVT.

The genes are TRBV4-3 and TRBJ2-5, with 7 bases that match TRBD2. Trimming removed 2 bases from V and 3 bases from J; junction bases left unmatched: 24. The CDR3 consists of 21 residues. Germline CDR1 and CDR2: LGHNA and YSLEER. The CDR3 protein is CASSQSGPSPRGDAFKETQYF. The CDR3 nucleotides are TGCGCCAGCAGCCAATCCGGACCGAGCCCCCGGGGGGACGCATTTAAAGAGACCCAGTACTTC.

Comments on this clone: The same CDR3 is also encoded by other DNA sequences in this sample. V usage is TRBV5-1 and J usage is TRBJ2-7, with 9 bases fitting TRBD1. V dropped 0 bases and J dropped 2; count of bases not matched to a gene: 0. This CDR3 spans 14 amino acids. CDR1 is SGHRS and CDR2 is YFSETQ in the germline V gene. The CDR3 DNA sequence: TGCGCCAGCAGCTTGGGGGACAGGGCCTACGAGCAGTACTTC. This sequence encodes CASSLGDRAYEQYF.

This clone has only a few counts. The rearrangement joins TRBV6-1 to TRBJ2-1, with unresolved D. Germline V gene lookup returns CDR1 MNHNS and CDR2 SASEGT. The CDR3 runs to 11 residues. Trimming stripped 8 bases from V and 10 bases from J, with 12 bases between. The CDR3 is CASGQVGEQFF. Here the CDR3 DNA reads TGTGCCAGCGGCCAGGTGGGCGAGCAGTTCTTC.

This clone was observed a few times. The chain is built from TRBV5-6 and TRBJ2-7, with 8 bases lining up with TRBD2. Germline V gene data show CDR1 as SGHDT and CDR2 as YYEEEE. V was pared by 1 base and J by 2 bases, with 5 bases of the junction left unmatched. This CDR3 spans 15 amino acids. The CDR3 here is CASSLTAGVTYEQYF. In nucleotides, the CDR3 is TGTGCCAGCAGCTTGACAGCGGGGGTCACCTACGAGCAGTACTTC. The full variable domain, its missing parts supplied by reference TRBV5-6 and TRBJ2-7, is DAGVTQSPTHLIKTRGQQVTLRCSPKSGHDTVSWYQQALGQGPQFIFQYYEEEERQRGNFPDRFSGHQFPNYSSELNVNALLLGDSALYLCASSLTAGVTYEQYFGPGTRLTVT.

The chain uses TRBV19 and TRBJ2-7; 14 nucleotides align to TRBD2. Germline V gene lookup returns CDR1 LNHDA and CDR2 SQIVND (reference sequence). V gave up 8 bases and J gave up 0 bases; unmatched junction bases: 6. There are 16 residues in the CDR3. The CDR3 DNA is TGTGCCAGTCGCTCGGGGACTAGCGGGAGCTCCTACGAGCAGTACTTC. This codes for CASRSGTSGSSYEQYF. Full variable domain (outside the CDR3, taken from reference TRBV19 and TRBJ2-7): DGGITQSPKYLFRKEGQNVTLSCEQNLNHDAMYWYRQDPGQGLRLIYYSQIVNDFQKGDIAEGYSVSREKKESFPLTVTSAQKNPTAFYLCASRSGTSGSSYEQYFGPGTRLTVT.

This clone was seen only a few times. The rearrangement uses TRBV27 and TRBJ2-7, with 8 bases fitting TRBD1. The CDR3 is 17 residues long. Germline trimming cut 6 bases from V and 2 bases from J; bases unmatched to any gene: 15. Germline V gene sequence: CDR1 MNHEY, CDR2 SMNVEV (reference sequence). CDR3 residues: CASSRIPTGAATYEQYF. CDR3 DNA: TGTGCCAGCAGCCGAATCCCGACAGGGGCGGCCACCTACGAGCAGTACTTC.

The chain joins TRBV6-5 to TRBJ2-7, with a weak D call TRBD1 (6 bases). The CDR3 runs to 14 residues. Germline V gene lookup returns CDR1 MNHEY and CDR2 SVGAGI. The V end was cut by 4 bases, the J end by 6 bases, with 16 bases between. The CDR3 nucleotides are TGTGCCAGCAGTTTCGGACAGTTTACATCCGAGCAGTACTTC. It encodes CASSFGQFTSEQYF.

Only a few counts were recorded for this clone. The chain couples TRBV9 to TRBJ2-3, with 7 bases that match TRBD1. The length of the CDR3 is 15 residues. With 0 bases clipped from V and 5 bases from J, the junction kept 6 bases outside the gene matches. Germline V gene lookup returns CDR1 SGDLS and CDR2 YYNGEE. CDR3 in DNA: TGTGCCAGCAGCGTAGAGACAGGGATCGGAGATACGCAGTATTTT. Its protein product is CASSVETGIGDTQYF.

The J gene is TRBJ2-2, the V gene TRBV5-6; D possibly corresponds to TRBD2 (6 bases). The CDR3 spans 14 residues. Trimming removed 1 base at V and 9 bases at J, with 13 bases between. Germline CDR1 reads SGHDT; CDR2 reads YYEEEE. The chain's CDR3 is CASSLRQGGRELFF. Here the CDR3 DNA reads TGTGCCAGCAGCTTGCGTCAGGGAGGTAGGGAGCTGTTTTTT.

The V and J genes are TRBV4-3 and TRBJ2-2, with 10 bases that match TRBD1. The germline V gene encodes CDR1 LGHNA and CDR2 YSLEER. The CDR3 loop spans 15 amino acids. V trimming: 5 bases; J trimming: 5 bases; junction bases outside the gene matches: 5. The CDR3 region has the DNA TGCGCCAGCAGCTCCGGGACAGGGGTTACCGGGGAGCTGTTTTTT. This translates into CASSSGTGVTGELFF.

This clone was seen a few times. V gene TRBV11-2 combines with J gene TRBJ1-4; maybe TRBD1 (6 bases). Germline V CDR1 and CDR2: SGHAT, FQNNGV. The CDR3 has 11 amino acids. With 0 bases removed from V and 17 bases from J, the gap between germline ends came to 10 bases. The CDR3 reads CASSLEYRVFF. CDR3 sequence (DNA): TGTGCCAGCAGCTTAGAGTACAGGGTCTTTTTT.

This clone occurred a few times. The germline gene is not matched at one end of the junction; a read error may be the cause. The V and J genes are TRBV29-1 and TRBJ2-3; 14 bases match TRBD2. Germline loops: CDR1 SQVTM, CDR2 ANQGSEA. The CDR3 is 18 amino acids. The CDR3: CSVEGTSGRLLSTDTQYF. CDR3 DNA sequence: TGCAGCGTCGAAGGGACTAGCGGGAGACTCCTTAGCACAGATACGCAGTATTTT.

CDR3 sequence reads: CSASAGGGPYEQYF. DNA for the CDR3: TGCAGCGCCTCGGCGGGGGGAGGGCCTTACGAGCAGTACTTC. The chain carries TRBV29-1 and TRBJ2-7, with 8 positions matching TRBD2. The CDR3 spans 14 residues. CDR1 and CDR2 (germline): SQVTM, ANQGSEA. Losses at the gene ends were 7 bases for V and 4 bases for J; bases not matched to a gene: 12.

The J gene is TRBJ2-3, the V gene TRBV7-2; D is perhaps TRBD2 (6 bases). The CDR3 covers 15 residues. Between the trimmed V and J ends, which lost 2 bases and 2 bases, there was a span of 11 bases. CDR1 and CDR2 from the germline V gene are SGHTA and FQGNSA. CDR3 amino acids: CASSLMADYTDTQYF. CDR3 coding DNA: TGTGCCAGCAGCTTAATGGCGGACTACACAGATACGCAGTATTTT. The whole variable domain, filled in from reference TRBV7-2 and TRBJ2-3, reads GAGVSQSPSNKVTEKGKDVELRCDPISGHTALYWYRQSLGQGLEFLIYFQGNSAPDKSGLPSDRFSAERTGGSVSTLTIQRTQQEDSAVYLCASSLMADYTDTQYFGPGTRLTVL.

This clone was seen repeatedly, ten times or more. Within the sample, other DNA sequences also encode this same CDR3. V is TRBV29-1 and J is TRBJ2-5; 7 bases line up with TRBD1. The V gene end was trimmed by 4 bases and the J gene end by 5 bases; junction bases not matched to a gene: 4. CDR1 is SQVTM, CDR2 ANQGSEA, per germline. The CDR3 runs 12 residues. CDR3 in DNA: TGCAGCGTTGTCGGGACAGAGGAGACCCAGTACTTC. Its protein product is CSVVGTEETQYF.

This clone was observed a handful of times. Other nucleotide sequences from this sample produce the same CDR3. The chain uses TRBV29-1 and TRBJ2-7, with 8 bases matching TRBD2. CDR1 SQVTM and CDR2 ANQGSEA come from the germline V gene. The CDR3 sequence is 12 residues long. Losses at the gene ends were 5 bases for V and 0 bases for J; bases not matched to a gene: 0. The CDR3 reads CSVTSGSYEQYF. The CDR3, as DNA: TGCAGCGTTACTAGCGGCTCCTACGAGCAGTACTTC.

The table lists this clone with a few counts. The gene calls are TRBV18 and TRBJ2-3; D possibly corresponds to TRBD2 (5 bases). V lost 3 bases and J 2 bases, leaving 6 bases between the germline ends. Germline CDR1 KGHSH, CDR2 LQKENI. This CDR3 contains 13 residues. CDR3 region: CASSPDYTDTQYF. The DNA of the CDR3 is TGTGCCAGCTCACCCGACTACACAGATACGCAGTATTTT.

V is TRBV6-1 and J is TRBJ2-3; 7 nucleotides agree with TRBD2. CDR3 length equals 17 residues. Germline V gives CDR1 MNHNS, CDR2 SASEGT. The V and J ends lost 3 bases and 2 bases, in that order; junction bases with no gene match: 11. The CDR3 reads CASSDLGLLQFTDTQYF. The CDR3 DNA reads TGTGCCAGCAGTGATCTGGGACTACTACAATTCACAGATACGCAGTATTTT.